This TCR beta chain was sequenced for a study of blood T cells in healthy people across ages. This CDR3 is 12 amino acids long. Germline values: CDR1 SGHAT, CDR2 FQNNGV. V gave up 4 bases and J gave up 8 bases, with 9 bases separating them. The use of a sample-barcoded 5' primer and a J-beta primer mix characterized a second PCR of about 7 to 12 cycles. Each CDR3 protein is one row after TCRdb ran MiXCR on the 5' RACE reads. Among more than 800,000 distinct CDR3 sequences, around 45% were seen once, and the ten largest hold approximately 20%. Material for sequencing was blood. This chain uses TRBV11-2 with TRBJ2-1; D possibly uses TRBD1 or TRBD2 (6 bases each). The clonotype originates from a woman in her sixties or seventies in good health. The CDR3 here is CASSWRGYEQFF. CDR3 nucleotide sequence: TGTGCCAGCAGCTGGAGGGGGTATGAGCAGTTCTTC.